This T cell receptor beta chain was retrieved from a study of blood T cells in healthy people across ages. Study-level findings and limits: More naive CD4+ cells and higher diversity marked long-lived donors relative to aged donors.

Germline CDR1 reads SGHTA; CDR2 reads FQGNSA. The CDR3 length is 12 residues. V lost 2 bases and J lost 5, with 6 bases in between. As concerns this clonotype: Its antigen is currently unknown.

The authors ran a second PCR of 7 to 11 cycles using a sample-barcoded 5' primer and a J-beta primer mix. Unique molecular identifiers of 12 random nucleotides labeled each cDNA. Samples each returned at least 3 million CDR3-containing paired-end reads. TCRdb recomputed calls from the 5' RACE reads with MiXCR, one row per CDR3 protein. The table includes around 1,500,000 distinct CDR3 sequences, under 30% detected once. This receptor was identified in a woman under 40 in good health. This rearrangement joins TRBV7-2 to TRBJ2-5, with D unclear. Material for sequencing was blood. The CDR3 bases are TGTGCCAGCAGCTTAATGTGGGAGACCCAGTACTTC. This encodes CASSLMWETQYF.